This T cell receptor (beta chain) was obtained from a study of T-cell memory formation after mild COVID-19. TCRdb reprocessed the 5' RACE reads with MiXCR, giving one entry per CDR3 protein. The data show more than 300,000 distinct CDR3 sequences, roughly 13% seen once. Germline V gene lookup returns CDR1 SEHNR and CDR2 FQNEAQ (reference sequence). The length of the CDR3 is 17 residues. With 4 bases clipped from V and 2 bases from J, the junction kept 7 bases outside the gene matches. This clonotype was seen only a few times. The sequenced sample was PBMCs or a T cell subset sorted from them (not recorded which). This receptor was taken from a man between 18 and 29 years old who had mild COVID-19 (a few samples of this study predate the infection). Cell type and time point are not known. The gene calls are TRBV7-9 and TRBJ2-1, with 11 bases matching TRBD2. DNA of the CDR3: TGTGCCAGCAGCTCGTGGCTAGCGGGGGGCACCTACAATGAGCAGTTCTTC. Amino acids: CASSSWLAGGTYNEQFF.